Listed here are 32 T cell receptor beta chains from one sample, sequenced in a study of neurological immune-mediated disorders (dated by TCRdb to the late 2010s). The library was prepared using 5' RACE. TCRdb records Illumina HiSeq 2500 as the sequencer. TCRdb ran its own pipeline on the public reads, namely fastp trimming at Q25 and MiXCR clone calling, and kept in-frame beta chains. Each entry merges the rows of one CDR3 protein and shows their most common DNA and genes. The sample table records approximately 130,000 distinct CDR3 sequences; roughly 3.4% of these occur just once. The top ten constitute around 1.4% of the sample. Specimen: PBMCs. The source is a woman in her 30s with multiple sclerosis.

The sample holds many counts of this clonotype. The V gene is TRBV7-9, the J gene TRBJ1-2; TRBD1 matches 8 bases. The CDR3 loop spans 14 amino acids. Germline V gives CDR1 SEHNR, CDR2 FQNEAQ (reference sequence). V shed 5 bases and J 4 bases; nucleotides not matched to a gene: 6. The chain's CDR3 is CASSPTRGPYGYTF. The CDR3 nucleotides read TGTGCCAGCAGCCCCACCAGGGGGCCCTATGGCTACACCTTC. Full variable domain (missing parts from reference TRBV7-9 and TRBJ1-2): DTGVSQNPRHKITKRGQNVTFRCDPISEHNRLYWYRQTLGQGPEFLTYFQNEAQLEKSRLLSDRFSAERPKGSFSTLEIQRTEQGDSAMYLCASSPTRGPYGYTFGSGTRLTVV.

This clonotype was recorded many times. The CDR3 nucleotides are TGTGCCAGCAGCCAAGAGGGGCCCGTCCTTTGGGACACTGAAGCTTTCTTT. Its translation is CASSQEGPVLWDTEAFF. V usage is TRBV14 and J usage is TRBJ1-1; a possible D gene is TRBD1 (5 bases). CDR3 length: 17 residues. From germline, CDR1 is SGHDN and CDR2 FVKESK. V was trimmed by 0 bases and J by 3 bases, leaving 17 bases between them.

This rearrangement joins TRBV5-1 to TRBJ2-3; D perhaps matches TRBD2 (6 bases). Germline V lookup: CDR1 SGHRS, CDR2 YFSETQ. The V end lost 3 bases, the J end lost 2 bases, and 16 bases lay between the germline ends. The CDR3 has 16 amino acids. This CDR3 reads CASSYYGSGFTDTQYF. The CDR3, as DNA: TGCGCCAGCAGCTACTACGGTAGCGGATTCACAGATACGCAGTATTTT.

This clonotype was recorded many times. The chain is built from TRBV29-1 and TRBJ2-3; D is uncertain. Trimming took off 4 bases at V and 2 bases at J, with 13 bases between the two ends. This CDR3 region has 14 residues. Germline V gene sequence: CDR1 SQVTM, CDR2 ANQGSEA. CDR3 in amino acids: CSVGGRQLTDTQYF. CDR3 bases: TGCAGCGTTGGGGGTCGACAACTCACAGATACGCAGTATTTT.

This clonotype came up many times. The gene calls are TRBV20-1 and TRBJ1-2, with TRBD1 as a possible D gene (6 bases). V was shortened by 0 bases and J by 5 bases, with 16 bases between the two germline ends. The CDR3 sequence is 15 residues long. Germline lookup yields CDR1 DFQATT and CDR2 SNEGSKA (reference sequence). The CDR3 DNA sequence: TGCAGTGCTAGAGACTCATACAGGGAGCTTTATGGCTACACCTTC. It codes for CSARDSYRELYGYTF.

This clonotype occurred many times. The V call is TRBV7-9, the J call TRBJ1-1; D gene uncertain. V was trimmed by 4 bases and J by 3 bases, leaving 21 bases between them. CDR3 length: 17 residues. The germline CDR1 and CDR2 sequences are SEHNR and FQNEAQ (reference sequence). The CDR3, as DNA: TGTGCCAGCAGCTCCGAGCTGGGGTTAGCAGTGGACACTGAAGCTTTCTTT. It is translated as CASSSELGLAVDTEAFF.

The V call is TRBV25-1, the J call TRBJ1-4; D might be TRBD1 (5 bases). V lost 0 bases to trimming and J lost 5 bases, with 10 bases between them. In germline, CDR1 is MGHDK, CDR2 SYGVNS. The CDR3 spans 15 residues. The CDR3 nucleotides are TGTGCCAGCAGTGAATATGGGACGGTGAATGAAAAACTGTTTTTT. Protein sequence: CASSEYGTVNEKLFF.

Only a few counts were recorded for this clonotype. At one of its ends the junction is not consistent with the germline gene, which may arise from a read error. This chain uses TRBV20-1 with TRBJ1-6; D is possibly TRBD1 (6 bases). From germline, CDR1 is DFQATT and CDR2 SNEGSKA (reference sequence). The CDR3 length is 15 residues. CDR3 amino acids: CSAPDRSSYNSTLNF. CDR3 coding DNA: TGCAGTGCTCCAGACAGGAGCTCCTATAATTCAACCCTCAACTTT.

The sample holds many counts of this clonotype. J is TRBJ1-5 and V is TRBV7-7; D call uncertain. The length of the CDR3 is 12 residues. Germline loops: CDR1 SSHAT, CDR2 FNYEAQ (reference sequence). Between the trimmed V and J ends, which lost 9 bases and 3 bases, there was a span of 9 bases. The CDR3 DNA reads TGTGCCAGACAAGGGATCAATCAGCCCCAGCATTTT. This gives the protein CARQGINQPQHF.

This clonotype appeared many times. The V call is TRBV5-6, the J call TRBJ1-4, with D uncertain. Germline V lookup: CDR1 SGHDT, CDR2 YYEEEE. Trimming took 4 bases from V and 7 from J, leaving 14 bases between them. This CDR3 comprises 14 residues. The CDR3 coding sequence is TGTGCCAGCAGCCACCCGGACCTGAGTGAAAAACTGTTTTTT. The encoded protein is CASSHPDLSEKLFF.

This clonotype appeared many times. The chain recombines TRBV6-1 with TRBJ1-3; D not resolved. This CDR3 spans 16 amino acids. Germline V lookup: CDR1 MNHNS, CDR2 SASEGT. V lost 2 bases to trimming and J lost 3 bases, with 14 bases between them. The CDR3 DNA sequence: TGTGCCAGCAGTGAACCCGGCCGGGGTGGTGGAAACACCATATATTTT. Translating it yields CASSEPGRGGGNTIYF.

This clonotype was counted at least ten times. The rearrangement uses TRBV12-3 or TRBV12-4 and TRBJ2-5; 7 positions agree with TRBD1. J lost 5 bases, V lost 5 bases, and 2 bases had no gene match. This CDR3 has 12 residues. The CDR3 DNA is TGTGCCAGCAGTGGACAGGAGGAGACCCAGTACTTC. Protein: CASSGQEETQYF.

This clonotype was seen many times. The chain employs TRBV20-1 and TRBJ2-5; 9 bases are shared with TRBD2. J lost 4 bases, V lost 3 bases, and 6 bases had no gene match. Germline V gene data show CDR1 as DFQATT and CDR2 as SNEGSKA (reference sequence). This CDR3 contains 14 residues. In DNA, the CDR3 is TGCAGTGCTAGCGCGGGGGGGTCTTTAGAGACCCAGTACTTC. Translated: CSASAGGSLETQYF.

This clonotype was counted ten times or more. This chain links TRBV20-1 with TRBJ2-1, with TRBD2 identical over 9 bases. The germline V gene has CDR1 DFQATT and CDR2 SNEGSKA (reference sequence). V lost 5 bases and J lost 0; bases outside the gene matches: 5. The CDR3 runs to 15 residues. DNA for the CDR3: TGCAGTGCTGTACGTAGCGGGAGCTCCTACAATGAGCAGTTCTTC. Translated, it gives CSAVRSGSSYNEQFF.

This clonotype has a count of ten or more. J is TRBJ2-5 and V is TRBV5-6; TRBD2 might be the D (6 bases). V was clipped by 0 bases and J by 4 bases, with 10 bases between them. In germline, CDR1 is SGHDT, CDR2 YYEEEE. The CDR3 length is 14 residues. Written as DNA, the CDR3 is TGTGCCAGCAGCTTGGTGGGGGAGGCAGAGACCCAGTACTTC. It encodes CASSLVGEAETQYF.

The table lists this clonotype with many counts. The genes are TRBV20-1 and TRBJ2-4; a possible D gene is TRBD1 (5 bases). The CDR3 runs 13 residues. The V and J ends lost 4 bases and 6 bases respectively, with 13 bases between them. CDR1 and CDR2 (germline): DFQATT, SNEGSKA (reference sequence). CDR3 sequence (DNA): TGCAGTGCTAACCCCGGACACTTAAACATTCAGTACTTC. It specifies CSANPGHLNIQYF.

This clonotype was seen many times. The rearrangement links TRBV4-3 to TRBJ1-1; no clear D. Trimming took 3 bases from V and 3 from J, leaving 11 bases between them. The CDR3 spans 14 residues. Germline V gives CDR1 LGHNA, CDR2 YSLEER. Here the CDR3 DNA reads TGCGCCAGCAGCCAGGGGAGGGCGTACACTGAAGCTTTCTTT. This sequence encodes CASSQGRAYTEAFF.

As for this clonotype: A read error may explain this, as a much larger clone is one base away. The CDR3 is CASSDRWGKSNQPQHF. As DNA, the CDR3 is TGTGCCAGCAGTGACAGGTGGGGCAAGAGCAATCAGCCCCAGCATTTT. This rearrangement joins TRBV6-5 to TRBJ1-5, with a possible D match to TRBD1 (6 bases). The germline CDR1 and CDR2 sequences are MNHEY and SVGAGI. This CDR3 is 16 amino acids long. V dropped 5 bases and J dropped 1 base, with 15 bases sitting between them.

The table lists this clonotype with many counts. This rearrangement joins TRBV5-4 to TRBJ2-7; TRBD1 agrees at 9 bases. V trimming: 1 base; J trimming: 5 bases; junction bases outside the gene matches: 13. This CDR3 contains 17 residues. Germline loops: CDR1 SGHNT, CDR2 YYREEE (reference sequence). DNA for the CDR3: TGTGCCAGCAGCTTGAGGGTTACCGGGACAGGGCTAAACGAGCAGTACTTC. Protein sequence: CASSLRVTGTGLNEQYF.

This clonotype came up a few times. J is TRBJ2-5 and V is TRBV9, with D possibly TRBD1 on 6 matching bases. Germline CDR1 and CDR2: SGDLS and YYNGEE. The CDR3 is 13 amino acids. The V end lost 4 bases, the J end lost 4 bases, and 11 bases lay between the germline ends. This chain's CDR3 is CASSLTGPETQYF. For the CDR3, the DNA is TGTGCCAGCAGCTTGACAGGCCCAGAGACCCAGTACTTC.

This clonotype occurred many times. CDR3 amino acids: CSAPEFGQPDTQYF. The CDR3 DNA sequence: TGCAGTGCCCCAGAATTTGGACAACCAGATACGCAGTATTTT. The chain links TRBV20-1 to TRBJ2-3; D is possibly TRBD1 (5 bases). V shed 6 bases and J shed 4 bases, with 17 bases lying between them. Germline loops: CDR1 DFQATT, CDR2 SNEGSKA (reference sequence). The CDR3 consists of 14 residues.

Ten or more counts support this clonotype. The V gene is TRBV7-7, the J gene TRBJ2-7; 9 bases are shared with TRBD1. Losses at the gene ends were 5 bases for V and 2 bases for J; bases not matched to a gene: 10. Germline V gene lookup returns CDR1 SSHAT and CDR2 FNYEAQ (reference sequence). The CDR3 runs 16 residues. The CDR3 bases are TGTGCCAGCAGCCCGTCACCGGGACAGGGACCCTACGAGCAGTACTTC. Its translation: CASSPSPGQGPYEQYF.

This clonotype was recorded a few times. The chain has TRBV6-5 and TRBJ1-4, with TRBD1 matching over 7 bases. This CDR3 region has 14 residues. V shed 6 bases, J shed 6 bases, and the junction held 7 bases outside the gene matches. Looked up from germline, CDR1 is MNHEY and CDR2 is SVGAGI. This CDR3 reads CASSYRGPDEKLFF. The CDR3 DNA reads as TGTGCCAGCAGCTACAGGGGTCCAGATGAAAAACTGTTTTTT.

This clonotype was detected ten times or more. This chain links TRBV4-1 with TRBJ1-5; tentatively, D is TRBD1 (5 bases). Germline V gene data show CDR1 as MGHRA and CDR2 as YSYEKL. This CDR3 is 15 amino acids long. V dropped 1 base and J dropped 6 bases, with 13 bases sitting between them. The DNA of the CDR3 is TGCGCCAGCAGCCAAGTTTATGGGGCGAGTCAGCCCCAGCATTTT. It yields the protein CASSQVYGASQPQHF.

Ten or more counts support this clonotype. V gene TRBV4-3 combines with J gene TRBJ1-2; 10 bases map to TRBD1. The germline gives CDR1 LGHNA, CDR2 YSLEER. With V trimmed by 4 bases and J by 4 bases, 6 bases remained unmatched. This CDR3 region has 15 residues. The CDR3 region is CASSPDRGLGYGYTF. For the CDR3, the DNA is TGCGCCAGCAGCCCAGACAGGGGGCTCGGCTATGGCTACACCTTC.

The V and J genes are TRBV3-1 and TRBJ2-1; 9 bases align to TRBD1. The CDR3 loop spans 14 amino acids. V trimming: 6 bases; J trimming: 7 bases; junction bases outside the gene matches: 7. Germline V lookup: CDR1 LGHDT, CDR2 YNNKEL (reference sequence). This chain's CDR3 is CASSQGQGRNEQFF. Here the CDR3 DNA reads TGTGCCAGCAGTCAGGGACAGGGACGAAATGAGCAGTTCTTC.

This clonotype was counted ten times or more. V gene TRBV27 combines with J gene TRBJ2-7; weak D call: TRBD2 (5 bases). V was clipped by 3 bases and J by 5 bases, with 11 bases between them. The CDR3 is 13 residues long. Germline CDR1 reads MNHEY; CDR2 reads SMNVEV (reference sequence). CDR3 DNA sequence: TGTGCCAGCAGTTTTGGGATCGGGAACGAGCAGTACTTC. It encodes CASSFGIGNEQYF.

In this sample, this clonotype turned up many times. This rearrangement joins TRBV12-3 or TRBV12-4 to TRBJ2-3, with TRBD1 matching 9 bases. Trimming cost V 8 bases and J 5 bases; bases outside gene matches: 8. The CDR3 spans 14 residues. The CDR3 protein is CASVRQGERDTQYF. DNA of the CDR3: TGTGCCAGCGTGCGACAGGGGGAGCGAGATACGCAGTATTTT.

This clonotype was recorded many times. The CDR3 bases are TGTGCCAGCAGCTCGCGGGAGGTGCTGTACAATGAGCAGTTCTTC. This sequence encodes CASSSREVLYNEQFF. This chain links TRBV7-2 with TRBJ2-1, with 8 bases matching TRBD2. Trimming cost V 4 bases and J 4 bases; bases outside gene matches: 6. Germline assignment: CDR1 SGHTA and CDR2 FQGNSA. This CDR3 spans 15 amino acids.

This clonotype was seen many times. V and J are TRBV27 and TRBJ2-4, with TRBD2 matching 11 bases. Germline trimming cut 4 bases from V and 15 bases from J; bases unmatched to any gene: 5. The CDR3 is 12 residues long. CDR1 is MNHEY and CDR2 is SMNVEV in the germline V gene (reference sequence). The CDR3 region has the DNA TGTGCCAGCAGTTGGGCTAGCGGGAGGTTGTACTTC. Translation: CASSWASGRLYF.

The chain carries TRBV4-3 and TRBJ2-7, with unresolved D. From germline, CDR1 is LGHNA and CDR2 YSLEER. The germline V and J ends were trimmed by 1 base and 5 bases, with 9 bases remaining between them. The CDR3 totals 13 residues. Here the CDR3 reads CASSQGSTHEQYF. The CDR3 coding sequence is TGCGCCAGCAGCCAAGGTAGTACTCACGAGCAGTACTTC.

Ten or more counts support this clonotype. V gene TRBV25-1 combines with J gene TRBJ2-5, with a tentative D call TRBD1 (6 bases). There are 17 residues in the CDR3. In germline, CDR1 is MGHDK, CDR2 SYGVNS. V dropped 0 bases and J dropped 2 bases, with 16 bases sitting between them. The CDR3 here is CASSEYVWDKLQETQYF. The DNA for the CDR3 is TGTGCCAGCAGTGAATATGTGTGGGACAAACTACAAGAGACCCAGTACTTC.